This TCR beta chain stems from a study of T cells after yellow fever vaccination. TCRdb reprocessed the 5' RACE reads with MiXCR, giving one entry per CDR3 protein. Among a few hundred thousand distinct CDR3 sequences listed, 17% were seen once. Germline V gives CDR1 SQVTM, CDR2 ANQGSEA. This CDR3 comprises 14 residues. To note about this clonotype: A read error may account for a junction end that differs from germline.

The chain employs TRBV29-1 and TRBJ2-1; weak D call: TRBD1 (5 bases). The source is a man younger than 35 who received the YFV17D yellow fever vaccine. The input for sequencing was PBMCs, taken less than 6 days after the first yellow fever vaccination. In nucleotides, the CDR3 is TGCAGCGTTGGAGACAGTTCCCGCTACCATGAGCAGTTCTTC. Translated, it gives CSVGDSSRYHEQFF.